The subject of this entry is one T cell receptor beta chain. Its antigen is unknown. Sequencing was performed with immunoSEQ multiplex PCR; in TCRdb, only in-frame clones are kept and a portion is missing. The sample contains about 120,000 clones, 90% of which appear only once. This sample was included in a study of graft-versus-host responses after intestinal transplantation. Overall study: Multivisceral, liver-intestinal, or isolated intestinal transplants were performed in recipients. Following induction with anti-thymocyte globulin, all recipients were given tacrolimus and steroids for 2 to 4 years.

Points from the study as a whole: Graft-versus-host to host-versus-graft clonal ratios in allografts were high in patients with graft-donor T cell macrochimerism. Among circulating GvH clones, peak levels were associated with early post-transplant declines in HvG clones.

The CDR3 has 14 amino acids. Germline loops: CDR1 MNHNS, CDR2 SASEGT. V lost 6 bases, J lost 9 bases, and 18 bases lay in between. The V gene is TRBV6-1, the J gene TRBJ1-3; a weak D match, TRBD1 (5 bases). The source material was unstimulated CD4+ T cells sorted from spleen or lymph node cells, sampled before intestinal transplant. This clonotype originated in a human donor who received an intestinal transplant. CDR3 amino acids: CASSLEWGRSTIYF. CDR3 in DNA: TGTGCCAGCAGCCTGGAGTGGGGCAGAAGCACCATATATTTT.